The 27 T cell receptor beta chains below all came from one sample that was sequenced in a study of blood T cell repertoires in COVID-19. Assay: immunoSEQ multiplex PCR; the TCRdb copy retains only in-frame clones and omits some. The data contain about 120,000 clones, 82% of them singletons. Source material: peripheral blood. The source of these receptors is a woman aged 65 to 85 with acute or convalescent COVID-19.

The chain couples TRBV30 to TRBJ2-3; TRBD2 aligns across 9 bases. V shed 4 bases and J 7 bases; nucleotides not matched to a gene: 12. This CDR3 comprises 15 residues. Germline-derived CDR1 and CDR2 are GTSNPN and SVGIG (reference sequence). CDR3 sequence reads: CAWTLLAGFGNTQYF. DNA of the CDR3: TGTGCCTGGACCCTCCTAGCGGGGTTCGGGAATACGCAGTATTTT. The whole variable domain, filled in from reference TRBV30 and TRBJ2-3, reads SQTIHQWPATLVQPVGSPLSLECTVEGTSNPNLYWYRQAAGRGLQLLFYSVGIGQISSEVPQNLSASRPQDRQFILSSKKLLLSDSGFYLCAWTLLAGFGNTQYFGPGTRLTVL.

The rearrangement joins TRBV18 to TRBJ2-3, with D perhaps matching TRBD1 (6 bases). Germline CDR1 KGHSH, CDR2 LQKENI. CDR3 length equals 15 residues. V lost 0 bases and J 2 bases, leaving 9 bases between the germline ends. The CDR3 spells CASSPPTGITDTQYF. The CDR3 DNA reads TGTGCCAGCTCACCACCGACAGGAATCACAGATACGCAGTATTTT.

This chain links TRBV2 with TRBJ1-5; D perhaps matches TRBD1 (5 bases). Germline CDR1 reads SNHLY; CDR2 reads FYNNEI. The CDR3 runs to 15 residues. The ends were cut back, 6 bases at V and 4 bases at J, with 16 bases in the middle. The CDR3 reads CASSARWGGNQPQHF. CDR3 coding DNA: TGTGCCAGCAGCGCCCGTTGGGGGGGGAATCAGCCCCAGCATTTT.

CDR3 region: CASSLGPNYGYTF. The CDR3 nucleotides are TGTGCCAGCAGCTTAGGTCCGAACTATGGCTACACCTTC. The chain recombines TRBV11-3 with TRBJ1-2, with D unclear. V shed 1 base and J shed 2 bases, with 5 bases lying between them. This CDR3 is built from 13 residues. Germline-derived CDR1 and CDR2 are SGHNT and YENEEA.

The J gene is TRBJ1-2, the V gene TRBV6-5, with 7 bases identical to TRBD1. The CDR3 is made up of 14 amino acids. From germline, CDR1 is MNHEY and CDR2 SVGAGI. The V gene end was trimmed by 6 bases and the J gene end by 4 bases; junction bases not matched to a gene: 8. CDR3 in amino acids: CASRNHRGPYGYTF. In nucleotides, the CDR3 is TGTGCCAGCAGAAACCACAGGGGCCCCTATGGCTACACCTTC.

CDR3 region: CASSLIQGIPGGAFDEQFF. CDR3 coding DNA: TGTGCCAGCAGCTTAATCCAAGGGATACCCGGGGGGGCCTTCGATGAGCAGTTCTTC. The chain joins TRBV7-9 to TRBJ2-1; TRBD2 agrees at 8 bases. V dropped 2 bases and J dropped 8; count of bases not matched to a gene: 20. Germline-derived CDR1 and CDR2 are SEHNR and FQNEAQ (reference sequence). The CDR3 is 19 amino acids.

The chain has TRBV2 and TRBJ1-4; possible D gene TRBD1, 5 bases. V gave up 3 bases and J gave up 3 bases, with 8 bases separating them. This CDR3 is built from 14 residues. Germline assignment: CDR1 SNHLY and CDR2 FYNNEI. CDR3 sequence reads: CASSEQGSNEKLFF. In DNA form, the CDR3 reads TGTGCCAGCAGTGAGCAGGGTTCTAATGAAAAACTGTTTTTT.

This clone was recorded only once. The V gene is TRBV6-5, the J gene TRBJ1-2, with D tentatively TRBD1 (6 bases). The CDR3 contains 15 residues. Germline loops: CDR1 MNHEY, CDR2 SVGAGI. The V gene lost 0 bases and the J gene lost 4 bases, with 12 bases spanning the gap. CDR3 sequence (DNA): TGTGCCAGCAGTTACTCGGACAGACCCGTCTATGGCTACACCTTC. Protein product: CASSYSDRPVYGYTF.

The J gene is TRBJ2-7, the V gene TRBV10-3; D may be TRBD1 (6 bases). V lost 3 bases to trimming and J lost 4 bases, with 10 bases between them. The CDR3 sequence is 13 residues long. Germline-derived CDR1 and CDR2 are ENHRY and SYGVKD. The CDR3 DNA reads TGTGCCATCAGTGACACAGGGTGGTACGAGCAGTACTTC. Protein: CAISDTGWYEQYF.

The CDR3 nucleotides are TGTGCCAGCAGCGCCACAGGGTCTTATTCAGATACGCAGTATTTT. Its protein product is CASSATGSYSDTQYF. The chain links TRBV9 to TRBJ2-3, with a weak D call TRBD1 (6 bases). Between the trimmed V and J ends, which lost 3 bases and 4 bases, there was a span of 15 bases. Germline CDR1 is SGDLS and CDR2 is YYNGEE. This CDR3 comprises 15 residues.

The chain is built from TRBV5-1 and TRBJ1-1; 10 nucleotides agree with TRBD1. The CDR3 is made up of 17 amino acids. Germline V gives CDR1 SGHRS, CDR2 YFSETQ. The J segment lost 6 bases and the V segment lost 3 bases, leaving 14 bases of the junction unmatched. In nucleotides, the CDR3 is TGCGCCAGCAGCTCTGGGGTCCCGGGACAGGGGAGTGCTGAAGCTTTCTTT. Its translation is CASSSGVPGQGSAEAFF.

The V gene is TRBV7-2, the J gene TRBJ2-3; D unresolved. The CDR3 has 13 amino acids. Looked up from germline, CDR1 is SGHTA and CDR2 is FQGNSA. With 1 base removed from V and 6 bases from J, the gap between germline ends came to 8 bases. CDR3 loop: CASSLGGLDTQYF. The DNA for the CDR3 is TGTGCCAGCAGCTTAGGAGGTCTTGATACGCAGTATTTT.

The CDR3 sequence is CASSSGSGNSPLHF. CDR3 coding DNA: TGTGCCAGCAGTTCAGGGTCTGGAAATTCACCCCTCCACTTT. V gene TRBV6-5 combines with J gene TRBJ1-6; perhaps TRBD1 as D (5 bases). This CDR3 comprises 14 residues. Germline-derived CDR1 and CDR2 are MNHEY and SVGAGI. Trimming removed 4 bases at V and 7 bases at J, with 11 bases between.

The chain couples TRBV5-4 to TRBJ1-2, with TRBD1 as a possible D gene (6 bases). This CDR3 has 15 amino acids. The germline gives CDR1 SGHNT, CDR2 YYREEE (reference sequence). V was trimmed by 5 bases and J by 3 bases, leaving 17 bases between them. Here the CDR3 DNA reads TGTGCCAGCAGTATTAGCCCACAGGGATACTATGGCTACACCTTC. Translation: CASSISPQGYYGYTF. Filled out from reference TRBV5-4 and TRBJ1-2, the complete variable domain reads ETGVTQSPTHLIKTRGQQVTLRCSSQSGHNTVSWYQQALGQGPQFIFQYYREEENGRGNFPPRFSGLQFPNYSSELNVNALELDDSALYLCASSISPQGYYGYTFGSGTRLTVV.

The chain has TRBV5-4 and TRBJ1-2, with TRBD1 matching over 8 bases. Per germline, CDR1 SGHNT and CDR2 YYREEE (reference sequence). The CDR3 extends over 16 amino acids. Unmatched junction bases numbered 10, after V lost 3 bases and J lost 3 bases. For the CDR3, the DNA is TGTGCCAGCAGCTCTGGACAGGGCCGAGGAGACTATGGCTACACCTTC. Its protein is CASSSGQGRGDYGYTF.

This chain joins TRBV14 and TRBJ2-1, with D unresolved. CDR1 and CDR2 (germline): SGHDN, FVKESK. V shed 5 bases and J shed 7 bases, with 18 bases lying between them. The CDR3 length is 15 residues. The CDR3 DNA follows: TGTGCCAGCAGCTCCCTTAGACTCGTGGAAAATGAGCAGTTCTTC. Amino acids: CASSSLRLVENEQFF.

This chain links TRBV7-2 with TRBJ1-1; D unresolved. The V gene lost 3 bases and the J gene lost 8 bases, with 16 bases spanning the gap. There are 14 residues in the CDR3. Germline lookup yields CDR1 SGHTA and CDR2 FQGNSA. CDR3 sequence (DNA): TGTGCCAGCAGCTTCACCCCCACAAACAGAGAAGCTTTCTTT. Translating it yields CASSFTPTNREAFF.

The J gene is TRBJ1-2, the V gene TRBV7-2; perhaps TRBD1 as D (5 bases). The CDR3 loop spans 15 amino acids. The V and J ends lost 1 base and 4 bases respectively, with 13 bases between them. CDR1 and CDR2 (germline): SGHTA, FQGNSA. CDR3 bases: TGTGCCAGCAGCTTAGGGGCAGGGACTTCCTATGGCTACACCTTC. Translating it yields CASSLGAGTSYGYTF.

The chain joins TRBV7-2 to TRBJ2-7, with D possibly being TRBD2 (6 bases). Germline CDR1 and CDR2: SGHTA and FQGNSA. The CDR3 consists of 14 residues. Trimming shortened V by 0 bases and J by 4 bases, and 10 bases separated the two germline ends. DNA of the CDR3: TGTGCCAGCAGCTTAGCGGCAGGGAGGTACGAGCAGTACTTC. It translates to CASSLAAGRYEQYF.

Here the CDR3 reads CASSLLGRKETQYF. DNA for the CDR3: TGTGCCAGCAGCCTTTTGGGCAGAAAAGAGACCCAGTACTTC. V is TRBV3-1 (or the pseudogene TRBV3-2) and J is TRBJ2-5; D gene uncertain. From germline, CDR1 is LGHDT and CDR2 YNNKEL (reference sequence). With 4 bases removed from V and 3 bases from J, the gap between germline ends came to 12 bases. The CDR3 runs to 14 residues.

Comment on this clone: Distinct nucleotide sequences in the sample also encode this CDR3. The V gene is TRBV15, the J gene TRBJ1-6; TRBD1 might be the D (5 bases). The V and J ends lost 5 bases and 9 bases respectively, with 11 bases between them. The CDR3 has 13 amino acids. Germline CDR1 and CDR2: LNHNV and YYDKDF (reference sequence). The CDR3 DNA follows: TGTGCCACCAGCCGAGGGAGGGGTTCACCCCTCCACTTT. It translates to CATSRGRGSPLHF.

The V and J genes are TRBV6-5 and TRBJ1-4, with a weak D call TRBD1 (5 bases). V was clipped by 9 bases and J by 5 bases, with 19 bases between them. CDR1 is MNHEY, CDR2 SVGAGI, per germline. The CDR3 has 15 residues. The DNA of the CDR3 is TGTGCCAGTTCTGCTAGTGGGGCGAAAAATGAAAAACTGTTTTTT. This gives the protein CASSASGAKNEKLFF.

This chain connects TRBV3-1 (or the pseudogene TRBV3-2) to TRBJ1-2; 11 bases match TRBD1. The length of the CDR3 is 16 residues. V shed 0 bases, J shed 5 bases, and the junction held 5 bases outside the gene matches. CDR1 and CDR2 from the germline V gene are LGHDT and YNNKEL (reference sequence). CDR3 loop: CASSQDIGTGGYGYTF. DNA of the CDR3: TGTGCCAGCAGCCAAGACATTGGGACAGGGGGTTATGGCTACACCTTC.

V gene TRBV24-1 combines with J gene TRBJ2-3, with TRBD1 as a possible D gene (6 bases). CDR3 length: 18 residues. The germline gives CDR1 KGHDR, CDR2 SFDVKD. Trimming left V 0 bases short and J 0 bases short, with 15 bases between. Here the CDR3 reads CATSDLLGTKDSTDTQYF. CDR3 bases: TGTGCCACCAGTGATTTGCTTGGGACAAAAGATAGCACAGATACGCAGTATTTT.

There are a few counts of this clone. CDR3 DNA: TGTGCCAGCTCACCAGTTACTAGCTTGGGAACAGATACGCAGTATTTT. Translated, it gives CASSPVTSLGTDTQYF. This chain links TRBV18 with TRBJ2-3, with D perhaps TRBD2 (6 bases). Germline CDR1 is KGHSH and CDR2 is LQKENI. The CDR3 length is 16 residues. The germline V and J ends were trimmed by 2 bases and 3 bases, with 15 bases remaining between them. The full variable domain, completed using reference TRBV18 and TRBJ2-3, is NAGVMQNPRHLVRRRGQEARLRCSPMKGHSHVYWYRQLPEEGLKFMVYLQKENIIDESGMPKERFSAEFPKEGPSILRIQQVVRGDSAAYFCASSPVTSLGTDTQYFGPGTRLTVL.

The V and J genes are TRBV2 and TRBJ2-3; 11 bases are a match to TRBD2. CDR3 size: 16 residues. Germline trimming cut 2 bases from V and 1 base from J; bases unmatched to any gene: 2. CDR1 SNHLY and CDR2 FYNNEI come from the germline V gene. CDR3 sequence (DNA): TGTGCCAGCAGTGAACTGGGACTAGCGGGCACAGATACGCAGTATTTT. Translating it yields CASSELGLAGTDTQYF.

On this clone itself: This same CDR3 is encoded by further DNA sequences in the sample. CDR3: CASSLGLAGADTQYF. In DNA form, the CDR3 reads TGTGCCAGCAGCTTAGGACTAGCGGGAGCAGATACGCAGTATTTT. The chain recombines TRBV7-2 with TRBJ2-3, with TRBD2 identical over 12 bases. The V and J ends lost 1 base and 4 bases, in that order; junction bases with no gene match: 0. The CDR3 spans 15 residues. CDR1 and CDR2 (germline): SGHTA, FQGNSA. Full variable domain (missing parts from reference TRBV7-2 and TRBJ2-3): GAGVSQSPSNKVTEKGKDVELRCDPISGHTALYWYRQSLGQGLEFLIYFQGNSAPDKSGLPSDRFSAERTGGSVSTLTIQRTQQEDSAVYLCASSLGLAGADTQYFGPGTRLTVL.